These 14 T cell receptor beta chains came from one sample sequenced in a study of blood T cells in healthy people across ages. Primers used in a second PCR of about 6 to 11 cycles were a sample-barcoded 5' primer and a J-beta primer mix. TCRdb re-derived calls from the 5' RACE reads in MiXCR, one entry per CDR3 protein. The data contain fewer than 2,000,000 distinct CDR3 sequences, about two fifths of them singletons. The sample consisted of blood. These receptors were taken from a human donor in good health.

The gene calls are TRBV6-2 or TRBV6-3 and TRBJ2-4; 10 nucleotides line up with TRBD2. Germline assignment: CDR1 MNHEY and CDR2 SVGEGT. CDR3 length: 15 amino acids. V lost 7 bases and J lost 13; bases outside the gene matches: 16. The CDR3, as DNA: TGTGCCAGCACCCGTCCGGGACTAGCGTTTAATGAGCAGTACTTC. It encodes CASTRPGLAFNEQYF.

The chain employs TRBV4-1 and TRBJ2-6; 7 bases fit TRBD1. The CDR3 contains 20 residues. V trimming: 1 base; J trimming: 0 bases; junction bases outside the gene matches: 12. CDR1 is MGHRA, CDR2 YSYEKL, per germline. The CDR3: CASSQAGTGQTSSGANVLTF. For the CDR3, the DNA is TGCGCCAGCAGCCAAGCAGGGACGGGACAGACCAGCTCTGGGGCCAACGTCCTGACTTTC.

This clonotype was counted only a few times. This sequence joins TRBV4-1 and TRBJ2-1; D gene ambiguous. Germline CDR1 reads MGHRA; CDR2 reads YSYEKL. V lost 1 base and J lost 7, with 14 bases in between. The CDR3 extends over 15 amino acids. The CDR3 DNA reads as TGCGCCAGCAGCCAAGTCCCTAGATTTGAAAATGAGCAGTTCTTC. It yields the protein CASSQVPRFENEQFF.

This clonotype was detected a few times. The V gene is TRBV5-5, the J gene TRBJ2-5; D unresolved. The CDR3 spans 13 residues. The V and J ends lost 1 base and 5 bases respectively, with 9 bases between them. Germline V CDR1 and CDR2: SGHKS, YYEKEE (reference sequence). The CDR3 DNA follows: TGTGCCAGCAGCTTGTATCCTGGGGAGACCCAGTACTTC. Translating gives CASSLYPGETQYF.

This chain connects TRBV7-2 to TRBJ2-1, with 9 nucleotides matching TRBD2. V was pared by 0 bases and J by 8 bases, with 14 bases of the junction left unmatched. The germline gives CDR1 SGHTA, CDR2 FQGNSA. The CDR3 covers 18 residues. CDR3 sequence reads: CASSLALPGAGGADEQFF. In DNA, the CDR3 is TGTGCCAGCAGCTTAGCCCTGCCCGGCGCGGGGGGGGCCGATGAGCAGTTCTTC.

V usage is TRBV7-2 and J usage is TRBJ1-1; D gene ambiguous. V lost 5 bases and J lost 7, with 11 bases in between. The length of the CDR3 is 12 residues. Per germline, CDR1 SGHTA and CDR2 FQGNSA. CDR3 nucleotide sequence: TGTGCCAGCAGCCCGGAGCGGGGTGAAGCTTTCTTT. Residues: CASSPERGEAFF.

The chain has TRBV7-8 and TRBJ1-5, with D uncertain. V was clipped by 5 bases and J by 7 bases, with 12 bases between them. There are 13 residues in the CDR3. The germline gives CDR1 SGHVS, CDR2 FQNEAQ. CDR3 coding DNA: TGTGCCAGCAGCCCAGCACCTCACCAGCCCCAGCATTTT. Its translation: CASSPAPHQPQHF.

The chain has TRBV4-1 and TRBJ2-3; TRBD2 agrees at 7 bases. The CDR3 is 17 amino acids. From germline, CDR1 is MGHRA and CDR2 YSYEKL. V trimming: 4 bases; J trimming: 4 bases; junction bases outside the gene matches: 14. CDR3: CASSPQTSGLDADTQYF. The DNA for the CDR3 is TGCGCCAGCAGCCCGCAGACGAGTGGACTAGACGCAGATACGCAGTATTTT.

The gene calls are TRBV12-3 or TRBV12-4 and TRBJ1-5, with TRBD1 identical over 9 bases. Trimming removed 4 bases from V and 7 bases from J; junction bases left unmatched: 8. CDR3 size: 15 residues. The CDR3 coding sequence is TGTGCCAGCAGTTACCACGGACAGGGGAAACAGCCCCAGCATTTT. Amino acid sequence: CASSYHGQGKQPQHF.

This clonotype was recorded a few times. This chain links TRBV20-1 with TRBJ2-7; TRBD1 aligns across 10 bases. The CDR3 totals 14 residues. Germline CDR1 and CDR2: DFQATT and SNEGSKA (reference sequence). V lost 5 bases, J lost 4 bases, and 8 bases stayed unmatched. CDR3 protein: CSAPPGTGDYEQYF. The CDR3 region has the DNA TGCAGTGCTCCCCCCGGGACAGGGGATTACGAGCAGTACTTC.

This chain links TRBV20-1 with TRBJ2-3; the D gene is possibly TRBD1 (5 bases). V was pared by 2 bases and J by 4 bases, with 13 bases between. CDR3 size: 14 residues. From germline, CDR1 is DFQATT and CDR2 SNEGSKA (reference sequence). The CDR3 is CSARPQGGADTQYF. CDR3 nucleotides: TGCAGTGCTAGACCCCAGGGTGGGGCAGATACGCAGTATTTT.

V usage is TRBV4-2 and J usage is TRBJ1-5, with 8 bases lining up with TRBD1. The CDR3 consists of 17 residues. CDR1 is LGHNA, CDR2 YNFKEQ, per germline. The J segment lost 5 bases and the V segment lost 0 bases, leaving 9 bases of the junction unmatched. CDR3: CASSQDQGDRGDQPQHF. The CDR3 bases are TGTGCCAGCAGCCAAGATCAAGGAGACAGGGGTGATCAGCCCCAGCATTTT.

This chain connects TRBV10-2 to TRBJ1-6; 7 positions match TRBD1. The CDR3 totals 16 residues. V lost 4 bases and J lost 6; bases outside the gene matches: 9. Germline V gives CDR1 WSHSY, CDR2 SAAADI. The DNA of the CDR3 is TGCGCCAGCAGTGGGCAAGGACAGGTACCTAATTCACCCCTCCACTTT. Residues: CASSGQGQVPNSPLHF.

This clonotype was picked up a small number of times. The chain joins TRBV5-1 to TRBJ2-7, with a weak D call TRBD2 (6 bases). This CDR3 region has 14 residues. V lost 1 base, J lost 3 bases, and 11 bases lay in between. Germline values: CDR1 SGHRS, CDR2 YFSETQ. This CDR3 is CASSLRMEGYEQYF. CDR3 nucleotide sequence: TGCGCCAGCAGCTTGAGGATGGAGGGCTACGAGCAGTACTTC.